This T cell receptor (beta chain) was documented in a study of blood T cell repertoires in COVID-19. Across the study: Acute-phase and convalescent COVID-19 samples originated in the United States, Italy and Spain.

Germline CDR1 and CDR2: SGHVS and FQNEAQ. The CDR3 totals 17 residues. V gave up 4 bases and J gave up 0 bases; unmatched junction bases: 8. Sequencing was performed with immunoSEQ multiplex PCR; in TCRdb, only in-frame clones are kept and a portion is missing. The sample comprises around 140,000 clones, over 70% of which are singletons, and around 3.9% rests with the top ten. Cohort allocation depended upon clinical history that participants reported. The sample consisted of PBMCs or T cells enriched from blood (not recorded which). J is TRBJ2-3 and V is TRBV7-8, with 9 bases matching TRBD2. The TCR originated in a man in his fifties or sixties in a cohort exposed to, infected with or recovered from COVID-19 (not recorded which). The CDR3 DNA reads as TGTGCCAGCAGCTGGGCGTCTAGCGGGGCTAGCACAGATACGCAGTATTTT. It codes for CASSWASSGASTDTQYF.